Described below is a single T cell receptor (beta chain) sequence and its context. The antigen is not known. TCRdb re-derived calls from the multiplex PCR reads in MiXCR, one entry per CDR3 protein. The sample shows more than 20,000 distinct CDR3 sequences, 60% to 75% of them seen only once. This entry belongs to a study of breast tumors, draining lymph nodes, adjacent tissues. Whole-study findings and limits: The data were judged consistent with most tumor T cells coming from lymph node and expanding in tumor. Tumor repertoires ranked between lymph nodes and nontumor tissue in diversity, with V and J gene preferences.

Per germline, CDR1 SNHLY and CDR2 FYNNEI. J was trimmed by 3 bases and V by 6 bases; bases with no gene match: 8. The CDR3 runs to 16 residues. The sequencing sample was made of tumor-adjacent breast tissue. The sequence was obtained from a female donor with breast cancer. Some clones in this sample may be carry-over from other donors' samples. This sequence joins TRBV2 and TRBJ1-6, with TRBD1 matching 7 bases. DNA for the CDR3: TGTGCCAGCAGGGGACAGAATTTCGACTATAATTCACCCCTCCACTTT. It translates to CASRGQNFDYNSPLHF.